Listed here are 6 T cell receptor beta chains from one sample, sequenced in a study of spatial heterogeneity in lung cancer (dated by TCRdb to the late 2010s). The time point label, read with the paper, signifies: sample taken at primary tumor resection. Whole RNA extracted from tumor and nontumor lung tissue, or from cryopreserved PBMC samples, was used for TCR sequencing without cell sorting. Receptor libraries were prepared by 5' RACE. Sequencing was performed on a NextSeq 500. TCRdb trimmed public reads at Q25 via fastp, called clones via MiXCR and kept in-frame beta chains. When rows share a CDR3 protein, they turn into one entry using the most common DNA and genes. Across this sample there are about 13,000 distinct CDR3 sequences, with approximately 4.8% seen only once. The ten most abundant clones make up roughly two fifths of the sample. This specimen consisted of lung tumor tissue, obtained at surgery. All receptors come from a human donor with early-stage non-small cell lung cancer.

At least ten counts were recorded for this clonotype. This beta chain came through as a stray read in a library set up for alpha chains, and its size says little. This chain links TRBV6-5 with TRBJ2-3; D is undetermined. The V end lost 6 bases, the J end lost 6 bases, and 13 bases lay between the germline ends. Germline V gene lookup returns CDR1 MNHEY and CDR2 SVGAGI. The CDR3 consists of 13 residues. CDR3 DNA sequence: TGTGCCAGCAGCGCTGAGGCCTCGGATACGCAGTATTTT. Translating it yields CASSAEASDTQYF.

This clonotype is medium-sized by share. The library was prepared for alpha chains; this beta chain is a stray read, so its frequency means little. CDR3 amino acids: CASSIGQYNEQFF. In nucleotides, the CDR3 is TGTGCCAGTAGTATCGGCCAATACAATGAGCAGTTCTTC. The V call is TRBV19, the J call TRBJ2-1; D gene unclear. The CDR3 totals 13 residues. V shed 3 bases and J shed 4 bases, with 7 bases lying between them. Germline V CDR1 and CDR2: LNHDA, SQIVND (reference sequence).

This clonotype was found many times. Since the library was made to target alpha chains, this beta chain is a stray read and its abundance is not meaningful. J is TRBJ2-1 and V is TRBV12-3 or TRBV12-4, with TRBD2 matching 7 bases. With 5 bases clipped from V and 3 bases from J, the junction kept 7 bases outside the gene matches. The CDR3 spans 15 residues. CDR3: CASSRTRGDYNEQFF. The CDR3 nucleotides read TGTGCCAGCAGTCGCACCCGGGGGGACTACAATGAGCAGTTCTTC.

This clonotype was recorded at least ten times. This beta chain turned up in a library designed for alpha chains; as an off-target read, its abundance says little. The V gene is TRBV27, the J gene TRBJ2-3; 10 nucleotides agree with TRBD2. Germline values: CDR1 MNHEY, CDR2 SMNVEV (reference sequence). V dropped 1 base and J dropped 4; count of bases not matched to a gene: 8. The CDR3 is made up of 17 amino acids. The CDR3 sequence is CASSLLPSGSGADTQYF. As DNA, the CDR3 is TGTGCCAGCAGTTTATTGCCTAGCGGGAGTGGGGCAGATACGCAGTATTTT.

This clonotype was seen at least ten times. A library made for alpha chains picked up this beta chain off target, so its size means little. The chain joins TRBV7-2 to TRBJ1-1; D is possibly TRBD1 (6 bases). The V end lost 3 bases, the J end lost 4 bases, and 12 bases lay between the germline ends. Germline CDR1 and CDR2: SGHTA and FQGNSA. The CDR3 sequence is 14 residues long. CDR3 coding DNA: TGTGCCAGCAGCTTGGGGGGGCCCGGCACTGAAGCTTTCTTT. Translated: CASSLGGPGTEAFF.

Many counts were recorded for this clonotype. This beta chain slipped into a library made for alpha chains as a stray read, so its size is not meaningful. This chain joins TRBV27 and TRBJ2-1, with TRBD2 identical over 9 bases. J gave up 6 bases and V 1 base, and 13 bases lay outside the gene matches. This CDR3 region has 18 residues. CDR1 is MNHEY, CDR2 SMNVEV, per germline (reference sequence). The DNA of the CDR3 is TGTGCCAGCAGTTTATATGGCGGGGGGGCTATCTATTCCAATGAGCAGTTCTTC. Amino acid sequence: CASSLYGGGAIYSNEQFF.